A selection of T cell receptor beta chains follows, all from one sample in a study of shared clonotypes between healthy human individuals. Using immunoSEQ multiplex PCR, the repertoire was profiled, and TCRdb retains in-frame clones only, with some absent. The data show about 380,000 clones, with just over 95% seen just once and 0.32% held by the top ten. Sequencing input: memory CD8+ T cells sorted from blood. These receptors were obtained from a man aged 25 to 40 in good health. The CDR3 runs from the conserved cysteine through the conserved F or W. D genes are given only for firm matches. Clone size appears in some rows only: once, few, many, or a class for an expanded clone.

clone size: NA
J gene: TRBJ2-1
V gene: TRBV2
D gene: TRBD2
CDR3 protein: CASKFRLAAYNEQFF
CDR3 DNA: TGTGCCAGCAAGTTCCGGCTAGCGGCCTACAATGAGCAGTTCTTC

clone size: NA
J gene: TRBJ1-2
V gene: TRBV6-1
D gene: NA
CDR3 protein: CASSEFKSVSYGYTF
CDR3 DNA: TGTGCCAGCAGTGAATTCAAGTCCGTGAGCTATGGCTACACCTTC

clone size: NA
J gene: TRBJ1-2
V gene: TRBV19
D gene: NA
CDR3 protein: CASSIAGHLPYGYTF
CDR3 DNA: TGTGCCAGTAGTATAGCGGGACATCTACCCTATGGCTACACCTTC

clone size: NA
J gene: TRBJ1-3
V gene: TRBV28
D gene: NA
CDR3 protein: CASSLVGPSGNTIYF
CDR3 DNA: TGTGCCAGCAGTTTAGTAGGGCCCTCTGGAAACACCATATATTTT

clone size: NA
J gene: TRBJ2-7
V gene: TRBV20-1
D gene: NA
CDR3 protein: CSASTGKQYF
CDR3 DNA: TGCAGTGCTAGTACAGGGAAGCAGTACTTC

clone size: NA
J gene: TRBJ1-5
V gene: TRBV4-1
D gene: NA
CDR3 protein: CASSPKGISNQPQHF
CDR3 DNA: TGCGCCAGCAGCCCAAAAGGGATAAGCAATCAGCCCCAGCATTTT

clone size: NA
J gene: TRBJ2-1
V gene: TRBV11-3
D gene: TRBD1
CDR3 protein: CASSSSVTGRYNEQFF
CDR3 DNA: TGTGCCAGCAGCTCCTCAGTGACAGGGCGATACAATGAGCAGTTCTTC

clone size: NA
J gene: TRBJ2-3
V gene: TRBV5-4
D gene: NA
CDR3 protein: CATTYGGTSTDTQYF
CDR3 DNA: TGTGCCACCACCTATGGGGGGACTAGCACAGATACGCAGTATTTT

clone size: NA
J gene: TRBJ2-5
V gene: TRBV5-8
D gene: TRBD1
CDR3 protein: CASIPGQGPTQETQYF
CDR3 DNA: TGTGCCAGCATCCCAGGACAGGGGCCCACTCAAGAGACCCAGTACTTC

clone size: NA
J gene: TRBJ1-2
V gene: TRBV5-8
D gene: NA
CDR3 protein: CASSFYIGYTF
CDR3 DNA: TGTGCCAGCAGCTTTTATATCGGCTACACCTTC

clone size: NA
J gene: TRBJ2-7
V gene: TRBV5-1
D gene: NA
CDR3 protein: CASSLLSGSSYEQYF
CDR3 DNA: TGCGCCAGCAGCTTGCTGTCAGGCTCCTCCTACGAGCAGTACTTC

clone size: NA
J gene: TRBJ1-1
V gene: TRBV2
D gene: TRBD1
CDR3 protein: CASSLGGGNTEAFF
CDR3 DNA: TGTGCCAGCAGCCTAGGGGGCGGAAACACTGAAGCTTTCTTT

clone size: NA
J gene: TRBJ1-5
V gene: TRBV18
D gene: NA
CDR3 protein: CASSPLQGNQPQHF
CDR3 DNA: TGTGCCAGCTCACCACTACAGGGCAACCAGCCCCAGCATTTT

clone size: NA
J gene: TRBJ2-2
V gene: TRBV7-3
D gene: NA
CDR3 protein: CASSRSVTGELFF
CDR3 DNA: TGTGCCAGCAGCCGTTCAGTCACCGGGGAGCTGTTTTTT

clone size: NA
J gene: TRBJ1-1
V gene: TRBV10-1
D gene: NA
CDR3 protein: CASSESRLYTEAFF
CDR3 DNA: TGCGCCAGCAGTGAGTCCAGATTGTACACTGAAGCTTTCTTT

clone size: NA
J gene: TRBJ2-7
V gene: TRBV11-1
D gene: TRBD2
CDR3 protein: CASSLRAGGASYEQYF
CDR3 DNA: TGTGCCAGCAGCCTAAGGGCGGGAGGGGCCTCCTACGAGCAGTACTTC

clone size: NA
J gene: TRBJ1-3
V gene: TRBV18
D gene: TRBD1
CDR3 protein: CASSPTGTDSGNTIYF
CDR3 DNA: TGTGCCAGCTCACCAACCGGGACAGACTCTGGAAACACCATATATTTT

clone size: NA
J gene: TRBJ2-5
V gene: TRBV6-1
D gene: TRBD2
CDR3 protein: CASRGRSGRGETQYF
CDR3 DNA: TGTGCCAGCAGGGGCCGTAGCGGGAGGGGTGAGACCCAGTACTTC

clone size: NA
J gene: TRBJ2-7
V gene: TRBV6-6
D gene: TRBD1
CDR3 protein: CASDRGYEQYF
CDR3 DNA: TGTGCCAGCGACAGGGGCTACGAGCAGTACTTC

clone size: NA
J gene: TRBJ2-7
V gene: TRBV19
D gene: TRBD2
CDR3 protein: CASSMSGSPNEQYF
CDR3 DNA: TGTGCCAGTAGTATGAGCGGGAGTCCCAACGAGCAGTACTTC

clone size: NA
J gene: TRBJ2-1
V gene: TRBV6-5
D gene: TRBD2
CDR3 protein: CASSYSREGPNEQFF
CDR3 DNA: TGTGCCAGCAGTTACTCCCGGGAGGGCCCCAATGAGCAGTTCTTC

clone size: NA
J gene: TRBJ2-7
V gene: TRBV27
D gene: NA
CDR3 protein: CASRLTSRPYEQYF
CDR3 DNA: TGTGCCAGCAGACTAACTAGCAGACCCTACGAGCAGTACTTC

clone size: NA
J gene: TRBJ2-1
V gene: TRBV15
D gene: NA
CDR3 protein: CATSRDRGYNEQFF
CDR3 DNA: TGTGCCACCAGCAGAGACAGGGGTTACAATGAGCAGTTCTTC

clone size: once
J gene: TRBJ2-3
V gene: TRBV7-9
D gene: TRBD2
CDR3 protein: CASSLAGGPGDTQYF
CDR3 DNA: TGTGCCAGCAGCTTAGCGGGAGGGCCGGGGGATACGCAGTATTTT

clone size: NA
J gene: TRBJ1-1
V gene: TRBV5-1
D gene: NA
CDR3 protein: CASSQNTEAFF
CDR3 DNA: TGCGCCAGCAGCCAGAACACTGAAGCTTTCTTT

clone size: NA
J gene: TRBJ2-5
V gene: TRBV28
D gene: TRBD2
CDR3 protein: CASSLPSGRVGTQYF
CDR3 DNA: TGTGCCAGCAGTTTACCTAGCGGGAGAGTGGGGACCCAGTACTTC

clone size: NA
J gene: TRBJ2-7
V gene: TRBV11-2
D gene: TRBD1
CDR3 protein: CASSLRQGALEQYF
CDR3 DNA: TGTGCCAGCAGCTTGAGACAGGGGGCGCTGGAGCAGTACTTC

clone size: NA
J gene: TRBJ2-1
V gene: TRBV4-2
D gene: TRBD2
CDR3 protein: CASSQGLAGASYNEQFF
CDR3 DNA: TGTGCCAGCAGCCAGGGACTAGCGGGGGCCTCCTACAATGAGCAGTTCTTC

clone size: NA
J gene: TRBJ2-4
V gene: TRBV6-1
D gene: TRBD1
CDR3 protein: CASRPTGGGGNIQYF
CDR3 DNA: TGTGCCAGCAGACCGACAGGGGGCGGGGGAAACATTCAGTACTTC

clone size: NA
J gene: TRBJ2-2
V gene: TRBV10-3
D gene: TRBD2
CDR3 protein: CATQQPGGKSTGELFF
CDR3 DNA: TGTGCCACCCAACAACCGGGGGGGAAGAGCACCGGGGAGCTGTTTTTT

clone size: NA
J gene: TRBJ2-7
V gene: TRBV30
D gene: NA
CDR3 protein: CAWSSGQASRYF
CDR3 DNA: TGTGCCTGGAGTAGTGGTCAGGCGTCAAGGTACTTC

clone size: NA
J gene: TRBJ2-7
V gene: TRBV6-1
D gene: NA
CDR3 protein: CASSEDTGTYEQYF
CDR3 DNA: TGTGCCAGCAGTGAAGACACAGGGACCTACGAGCAGTACTTC

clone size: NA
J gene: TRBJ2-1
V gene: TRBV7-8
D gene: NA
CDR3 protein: CASSLFQSNEQFF
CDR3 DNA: TGTGCCAGCAGCTTATTCCAGAGCAATGAGCAGTTCTTC

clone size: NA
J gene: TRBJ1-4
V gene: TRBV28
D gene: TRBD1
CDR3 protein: CASSRSGQTEKLFF
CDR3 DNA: TGTGCCAGCAGCCGCTCGGGACAGACTGAAAAACTGTTTTTT

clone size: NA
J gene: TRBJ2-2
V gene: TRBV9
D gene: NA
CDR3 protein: CASSVERLVVRTGELFF
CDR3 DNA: TGTGCCAGCAGCGTAGAGCGGCTAGTGGTCCGGACCGGGGAGCTGTTTTTT

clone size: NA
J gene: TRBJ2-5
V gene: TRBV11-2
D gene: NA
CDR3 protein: CASSLGLVTQYF
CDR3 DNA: TGTGCCAGCAGCTTGGGTCTGGTGACCCAGTACTTC

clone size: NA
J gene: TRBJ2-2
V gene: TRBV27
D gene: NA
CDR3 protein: CASSLGQNTGELFF
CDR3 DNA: TGTGCCAGCAGCCTCGGACAGAACACCGGGGAGCTGTTTTTT

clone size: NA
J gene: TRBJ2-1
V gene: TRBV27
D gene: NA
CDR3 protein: CASRIVGTVNEQFF
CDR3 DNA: TGTGCCAGCAGAATAGTGGGGACGGTCAATGAGCAGTTCTTC

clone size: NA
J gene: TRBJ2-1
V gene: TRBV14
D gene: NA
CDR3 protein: CASSPYSYNEQFF
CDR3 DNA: TGTGCCAGCAGCCCCTACTCCTACAATGAGCAGTTCTTC

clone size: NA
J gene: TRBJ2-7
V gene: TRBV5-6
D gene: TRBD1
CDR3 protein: CASSYRDRAYEQYF
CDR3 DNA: TGTGCCAGCAGCTACCGGGACAGGGCCTACGAGCAGTACTTC